The sequence of this T cell receptor beta chain was determined in a study of graft-versus-host responses after intestinal transplantation. On the study more broadly: Every recipient had anti-thymocyte globulin induction and about three years of tacrolimus plus steroids. Findings and caveats of the study: Circulating GvH clones peaking coincided with falling HvG clones soon after transplant. Recipient marrow held GvH clones, some first seen in ileum or blood.

CDR3 length: 14 residues. Germline V gene lookup returns CDR1 LNHDA and CDR2 SQIVND (reference sequence). The germline V and J ends were trimmed by 5 bases and 4 bases, with 12 bases remaining between them. The repertoire was sequenced with immunoSEQ multiplex PCR; TCRdb's copy has only in-frame clones and lacks some. Found here are approximately 23,000 clones, roughly 44% of them singletons; the top ten hold over 1.1%. Plates contained around 200,000 CFSE-labeled responder cells and around 200,000 irradiated, violet-dye-labeled stimulator cells. Both CD3+CD4+ and CD3+CD8+ responders that were proliferating and CFSE-low underwent sorting after the reaction.

The sequence was obtained from a human patient who was an organ donor for intestinal transplantation. V and J are TRBV19 and TRBJ1-5, with a weak D call TRBD1 (6 bases). The sequences come from alloreactive CD8+ T cells from a mixed lymphocyte reaction culture, collected before transplantation. Indicated subset: CFSE-low proliferating T cells sorted from roughly 6-day pre-transplant mixed lymphocyte reaction (GvH or HvG direction). The CDR3 loop reads CASSQSRGNQPQHF. CDR3 DNA sequence: TGTGCCAGTAGTCAGTCCAGGGGAAATCAGCCCCAGCATTTT.